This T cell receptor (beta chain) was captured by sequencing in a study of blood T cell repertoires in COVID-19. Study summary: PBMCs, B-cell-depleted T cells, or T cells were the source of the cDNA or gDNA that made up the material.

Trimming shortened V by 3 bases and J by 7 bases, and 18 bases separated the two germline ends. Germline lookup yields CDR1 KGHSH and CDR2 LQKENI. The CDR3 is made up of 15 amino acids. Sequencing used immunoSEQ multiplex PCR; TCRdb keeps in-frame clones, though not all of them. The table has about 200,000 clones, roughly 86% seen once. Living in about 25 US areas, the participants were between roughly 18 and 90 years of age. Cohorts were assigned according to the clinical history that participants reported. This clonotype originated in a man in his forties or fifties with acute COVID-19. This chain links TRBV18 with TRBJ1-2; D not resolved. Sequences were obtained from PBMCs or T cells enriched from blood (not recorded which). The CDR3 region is CASSPTGLGRSGYTF. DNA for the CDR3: TGTGCCAGCTCACCTACGGGCCTTGGGAGGAGTGGCTACACCTTC.